Sequencing of this T cell receptor beta chain was carried out in a study of T cells in Graves' hyperthyroidism and ophthalmopathy. Amplified TCR beta CDR3 regions derived from RNA transcripts. When the TCR CDR3 underwent first-round RT-PCR, the HTBI primer set was used. TCRdb passed the multiplex PCR reads through MiXCR, listing each CDR3 protein once. This sample has around 250,000 distinct CDR3 sequences, with 16% found just once. The CDR3 covers 14 residues. Germline trimming cut 6 bases from V and 6 bases from J; bases unmatched to any gene: 7. Germline loops: CDR1 MNHEY, CDR2 SMNVEV (reference sequence). This clonotype was observed many times.

This rearrangement joins TRBV27 to TRBJ1-4, with 7 bases matching TRBD1. This receptor was identified in a woman between 18 and 29 years old with Graves' ophthalmopathy. Source material: blood. CDR3: CASSQYTGDEKLFF. CDR3 DNA: TGTGCCAGCAGCCAATACACAGGGGATGAAAAACTGTTTTTT.